The 22 T cell receptor beta chains listed next were all sequenced from one sample in a study of T cell responses to AZD1222 COVID-19 vaccine. The assay was immunoSEQ multiplex PCR, and TCRdb's table has in-frame clones only and misses some. The sample includes around 150,000 clones, about 93% of them seen just once. Here the sequenced sample was peripheral blood, taken 28 days after the second AZD1222 dose. All receptors come from an adult who received the AZD1222 COVID-19 vaccine.

This chain links TRBV4-3 with TRBJ2-5; D could derive from TRBD1 or TRBD2 (5 bases each). Trimming pared 0 bases from V and 4 bases from J, leaving 21 bases between. The CDR3 sequence is 18 residues long. The germline V gene has CDR1 LGHNA and CDR2 YSLEER. CDR3 sequence reads: CASSQDIEADGAAETQYF. The CDR3, as DNA: TGCGCCAGCAGCCAAGATATTGAAGCTGACGGGGCGGCAGAGACCCAGTACTTC.

The chain has TRBV28 and TRBJ1-1; 7 nucleotides agree with TRBD1. CDR3 length: 12 residues. Losses at the gene ends were 4 bases for V and 8 bases for J; bases not matched to a gene: 4. Germline V gene data show CDR1 as MDHEN and CDR2 as SYDVKM. CDR3 region: CASSSQGQEAFF. DNA of the CDR3: TGTGCCAGCAGTTCCCAGGGACAGGAAGCTTTCTTT. Full variable domain (outside the CDR3, taken from reference TRBV28 and TRBJ1-1): DVKVTQSSRYLVKRTGEKVFLECVQDMDHENMFWYRQDPGLGLRLIYFSYDVKMKEKGDIPEGYSVSREKKERFSLILESASTNQTSMYLCASSSQGQEAFFGQGTRLTVV.

The chain's CDR3 is CASSVTLDTGELFF. In DNA, the CDR3 is TGTGCCAGCAGCGTAACTTTGGACACCGGGGAGCTGTTTTTT. This chain links TRBV9 with TRBJ2-2; D is undetermined. Trimming stripped 1 base from V and 3 bases from J, with 7 bases between. CDR1 and CDR2 (germline): SGDLS, YYNGEE. The CDR3 has 14 amino acids. The full variable domain, its missing parts supplied by reference TRBV9 and TRBJ2-2, is DSGVTQTPKHLITATGQRVTLRCSPRSGDLSVYWYQQSLDQGLQFLIQYYNGEERAKGNILERFSAQQFPDLHSELNLSSLELGDSALYFCASSVTLDTGELFFGEGSRLTVL.

Only a few counts were recorded for this clone. J is TRBJ1-4 and V is TRBV6-4; D is ambiguous. V was shortened by 3 bases and J by 3 bases, with 5 bases between the two germline ends. Germline V gives CDR1 MRHNA, CDR2 SNTAGT. There are 13 residues in the CDR3. DNA of the CDR3: TGTGCCAGCAGTGAGAGGGCTAATGAAAAACTGTTTTTT. It yields the protein CASSERANEKLFF.

The chain is built from TRBV28 and TRBJ1-5; a weak D match, TRBD1 (5 bases). The CDR3 extends over 13 amino acids. V lost 6 bases to trimming and J lost 4 bases, with 10 bases between them. CDR1 MDHEN and CDR2 SYDVKM come from the germline V gene. In DNA, the CDR3 is TGTGCCAGCAGCCCGGGGGTAAATCAGCCCCAGCATTTT. Its protein is CASSPGVNQPQHF.

The chain carries TRBV13 and TRBJ1-1; D not resolved. The CDR3 extends over 14 amino acids. The V and J ends lost 5 bases and 0 bases respectively, with 10 bases between them. Germline CDR1 reads PRHDT; CDR2 reads FYEKMQ (reference sequence). CDR3 coding DNA: TGTGCCAGCAGCCTCCGAGGTATGAACACTGAAGCTTTCTTT. Encoded protein: CASSLRGMNTEAFF.

The chain combines TRBV4-2 with TRBJ1-1, with D perhaps matching TRBD1 (5 bases). V dropped 1 base and J dropped 2 bases, with 14 bases sitting between them. The length of the CDR3 is 16 residues. CDR1 LGHNA and CDR2 YNFKEQ come from the germline V gene. The CDR3: CASSQVQGAANTEAFF. The CDR3 DNA reads TGTGCCAGCAGCCAAGTTCAAGGGGCCGCTAACACTGAAGCTTTCTTT.

CDR3 sequence: CASSPRAAGAYNEQFF. The CDR3 region has the DNA TGTGCCAGCAGTCCGCGGGCTGCGGGAGCCTACAATGAGCAGTTCTTC. The gene calls are TRBV7-2 and TRBJ2-1; 7 nucleotides match TRBD2. The V gene end was trimmed by 6 bases and the J gene end by 2 bases; junction bases not matched to a gene: 10. CDR3 length: 16 amino acids. Looked up from germline, CDR1 is SGHTA and CDR2 is FQGNSA.

The rearrangement joins TRBV4-1 to TRBJ1-5; TRBD1 agrees at 8 bases. This CDR3 contains 16 residues. The J segment lost 2 bases and the V segment lost 3 bases, leaving 6 bases of the junction unmatched. Germline assignment: CDR1 MGHRA and CDR2 YSYEKL. The CDR3 DNA reads TGCGCCAGCAGCCAGGGCCAGGGGGCCCGCAATCAGCCCCAGCATTTT. This gives the protein CASSQGQGARNQPQHF.

The chain links TRBV6-5 to TRBJ2-3; TRBD2 aligns across 7 bases. The CDR3 sequence is 14 residues long. The junction had 4 bases not matched to a gene; V was cut back by 2 bases and J by 5 bases. Germline V CDR1 and CDR2: MNHEY, SVGAGI. CDR3 amino acids: CASSYAAGEDTQYF. The CDR3 DNA sequence: TGTGCCAGCAGTTACGCGGCGGGAGAAGATACGCAGTATTTT.

V usage is TRBV3-1 (or the pseudogene TRBV3-2) and J usage is TRBJ1-1; no definite D call. The CDR3 has 11 amino acids. The germline CDR1 and CDR2 sequences are LGHDT and YNNKEL (reference sequence). V shed 1 base and J shed 6 bases, with 3 bases lying between them. CDR3 DNA sequence: TGTGCCAGCAGCCAAGGAGCTGAAGCTTTCTTT. This gives the protein CASSQGAEAFF.

The CDR3 DNA reads as TGTGCCAGCAGCTTAAAGGCGGTTGGTTACGAGCAGTACTTC. Its protein product is CASSLKAVGYEQYF. The V gene is TRBV7-2, the J gene TRBJ2-7; D is ambiguous. The CDR3 length is 14 residues. CDR1 SGHTA and CDR2 FQGNSA come from the germline V gene. The germline V and J ends were trimmed by 2 bases and 4 bases, with 12 bases remaining between them.

V and J are TRBV12-3 or TRBV12-4 and TRBJ1-1; D not certain. The CDR3 is 12 amino acids. V lost 3 bases and J lost 6, with 8 bases in between. The CDR3 DNA reads as TGTGCCAGCAGTTTCTACCCCGCTGAAGCTTTCTTT. The encoded protein is CASSFYPAEAFF.

The CDR3 DNA reads as TGTGCCAGCAGCCAAGACCCCCTACTAAGCGATGAGCAGTTCTTC. It codes for CASSQDPLLSDEQFF. The genes are TRBV4-2 and TRBJ2-1; D unresolved. Trimming left V 0 bases short and J 8 bases short, with 14 bases between. The CDR3 length is 15 residues. CDR1 is LGHNA and CDR2 is YNFKEQ in the germline V gene.

This chain connects TRBV3-1 (or the pseudogene TRBV3-2) to TRBJ2-3; 11 positions match TRBD2. The trim removed 3 bases at V and 3 bases at J, leaving 17 bases unmatched. Per the germline V gene, CDR1 is LGHDT and CDR2 is YNNKEL (reference sequence). The CDR3 has 20 amino acids. The chain's CDR3 is CASSQAVSGGVFGQTDTQYF. In DNA, the CDR3 is TGTGCCAGCAGCCAGGCGGTTAGCGGGGGGGTCTTTGGACAGACAGATACGCAGTATTTT.

The gene calls are TRBV5-8 and TRBJ1-1; no clear D gene. Germline CDR1 SGHTS, CDR2 YDEGEE. Trimming took off 7 bases at V and 4 bases at J, with 14 bases between the two ends. This CDR3 has 13 amino acids. DNA for the CDR3: TGTGCCAGCGGCATACAAGGGCCCACTGAAGCTTTCTTT. Protein sequence: CASGIQGPTEAFF. The whole variable domain, filled in from reference TRBV5-8 and TRBJ1-1, reads EAGVTQSPTHLIKTRGQQATLRCSPISGHTSVYWYQQALGLGLQFLLWYDEGEERNRGNFPPRFSGRQFPNYSSELNVNALELEDSALYLCASGIQGPTEAFFGQGTRLTVV.

The gene calls are TRBV13 and TRBJ1-2, with no clear D. The germline gives CDR1 PRHDT, CDR2 FYEKMQ (reference sequence). Trimming pared 5 bases from V and 7 bases from J, leaving 14 bases between. The CDR3 is 13 amino acids. CDR3 sequence (DNA): TGTGCCAGCAGCCTTGGTCCGTTCGGTGGCTACACCTTC. This gives the protein CASSLGPFGGYTF.

CDR3 residues: CASSLAPGQTEAFF. The CDR3 DNA follows: TGCGCCAGCAGCTTGGCTCCAGGCCAAACTGAAGCTTTCTTT. The genes are TRBV5-1 and TRBJ1-1; D not certain. Germline V CDR1 and CDR2: SGHRS, YFSETQ. The CDR3 spans 14 residues. The V and J ends lost 0 bases and 5 bases respectively, with 11 bases between them.

This chain connects TRBV13 to TRBJ1-2, with D perhaps matching TRBD1 (5 bases). CDR1 PRHDT and CDR2 FYEKMQ come from the germline V gene (reference sequence). V was shortened by 1 base and J by 3 bases, with 12 bases between the two germline ends. This CDR3 has 15 amino acids. Written as DNA, the CDR3 is TGTGCCAGCAGCTTAGCGACAGTCTCCTACTATGGCTACACCTTC. Encoded protein: CASSLATVSYYGYTF.

The V gene is TRBV4-1, the J gene TRBJ1-3; D is uncertain. Germline CDR1 MGHRA, CDR2 YSYEKL. Trimming pared 0 bases from V and 4 bases from J, leaving 10 bases between. The CDR3 spans 15 residues. CDR3 amino acids: CASSQDLDSGNTIYF. CDR3 bases: TGCGCCAGCAGCCAAGATCTGGATTCAGGAAACACCATATATTTT.

The gene calls are TRBV12-5 and TRBJ2-5; no definite D call. Germline V gene sequence: CDR1 LGHNT, CDR2 FRNRAP. The CDR3 runs to 13 residues. The V gene lost 4 bases and the J gene lost 3 bases, with 9 bases spanning the gap. The CDR3 DNA follows: TGTGCTAGTGGTTCCGACATGGAAGAGACCCAGTACTTC. It specifies CASGSDMEETQYF.

The V gene is TRBV11-2, the J gene TRBJ2-2; D remains ambiguous. There are 13 residues in the CDR3. Germline assignment: CDR1 SGHAT and CDR2 FQNNGV. Trimming stripped 0 bases from V and 8 bases from J, with 7 bases between. The CDR3 reads CASSLDRAGELFF. CDR3 DNA: TGTGCCAGCAGCTTAGATAGGGCGGGGGAGCTGTTTTTT.